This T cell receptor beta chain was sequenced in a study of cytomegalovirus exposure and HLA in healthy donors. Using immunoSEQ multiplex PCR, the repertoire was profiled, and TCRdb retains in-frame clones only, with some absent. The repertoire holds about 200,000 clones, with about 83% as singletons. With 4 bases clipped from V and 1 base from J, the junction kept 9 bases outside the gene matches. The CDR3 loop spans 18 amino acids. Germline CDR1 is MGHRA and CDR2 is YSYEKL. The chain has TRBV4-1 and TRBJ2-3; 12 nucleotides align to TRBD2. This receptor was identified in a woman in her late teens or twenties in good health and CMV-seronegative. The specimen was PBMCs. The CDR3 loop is CASSPGLAGLLGTDTQYF. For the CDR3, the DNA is TGCGCCAGCAGCCCTGGACTAGCGGGGTTGTTGGGCACAGATACGCAGTATTTT.